This T cell receptor (beta chain) is from a study of T cell repertoires in cytomegalovirus infection. Notes on this clonotype: Its antigen is not known.

V lost 7 bases, J lost 7 bases, and 11 bases lay in between. The CDR3 runs to 11 residues. Germline CDR1 reads MNHNS; CDR2 reads SASEGT. The study's findings and limits: Pooled public TCR beta family frequency picked out CMV carriers with the relevant HLA.

TCRdb called the reads again in MiXCR, with one record for every CDR3 protein. The sample shows some 440,000 distinct CDR3 sequences, 25% to 40% of them seen only once. Source material: PBMCs. The clonotype originates from a human donor in good health (CMV status not recorded). Some clones in this sample may be carry-over from other donors' samples. The chain couples TRBV6-1 to TRBJ2-7; D gene ambiguous. The CDR3 nucleotides read TGTGCCAGCAAGAGCTGTGGAGAGCAGTACTTC. Protein sequence: CASKSCGEQYF.